One and the same sample provided the 27 T cell receptor beta chains below, sequenced in a study of Graves' ophthalmopathy and Graves' hyperthyroidism. Scientists amplified the TCR beta CDR3 regions from RNA transcripts. The first-round RT-PCR employed HTBI primers together with the Qiagen OneStep RT-PCR kit. A multiplex PCR was then performed as the second round. MiXCR, run by TCRdb on the multiplex PCR reads, gives a single entry per CDR3 protein. This sample has around 1.1 million distinct CDR3 sequences, with roughly two fifths found just once. The material sequenced was peripheral blood or thyroid tissue (not recorded which). These receptors originate from an adult man with Graves' hyperthyroidism.

This clonotype turned up a few times. The chain couples TRBV5-1 to TRBJ2-5, with D maybe TRBD2 (6 bases). V was clipped by 3 bases and J by 2 bases, with 20 bases between them. The CDR3 loop spans 17 amino acids. The germline gives CDR1 SGHRS, CDR2 YFSETQ. CDR3 bases: TGCGCCAGCAGCTCGGGACTTCGGCCTACTGTTCAAGAGACCCAGTACTTC. Translated: CASSSGLRPTVQETQYF.

The rearrangement joins TRBV29-1 to TRBJ2-5; TRBD1 matches 10 bases. Germline CDR1 reads SQVTM; CDR2 reads ANQGSEA. This CDR3 contains 15 residues. The ends lost 4 bases at V and 2 bases at J; junction bases unmatched: 7. CDR3 loop: CSVAGTGVGQETQYF. The CDR3 DNA reads TGCAGCGTTGCAGGGACAGGGGTCGGGCAAGAGACCCAGTACTTC. The whole variable domain, remainder taken from reference TRBV29-1 and TRBJ2-5, is SAVISQKPSRDICQRGTSLTIQCQVDSQVTMMFWYRQQPGQSLTLIATANQGSEATYESGFVIDKFPISRPNLTFSTLTVSNMSPEDSSIYLCSVAGTGVGQETQYFGPGTRLLVL.

This clonotype was counted a few times. DNA of the CDR3: TGTGCCAGCAGCCCCTGGGACACCCTAGAAGAAAAACTGTTTTTT. Encoded protein: CASSPWDTLEEKLFF. V usage is TRBV5-5 and J usage is TRBJ1-4, with a weak D call TRBD1 (6 bases). Trimming removed 4 bases at V and 8 bases at J, with 18 bases between. CDR3 length: 15 residues. Germline CDR1 and CDR2: SGHKS and YYEKEE (reference sequence).

Many counts were recorded for this clonotype. The chain uses TRBV5-8 and TRBJ2-5, with 8 positions matching TRBD1. The V segment lost 3 bases and the J segment 6 bases; nucleotides outside the gene matches: 7. CDR1 is SGHTS and CDR2 is YDEGEE in the germline V gene. This CDR3 region has 14 residues. As DNA, the CDR3 is TGTGCCAGCAGCTCAACCGACAGGGGACAGACCCAGTACTTC. It encodes CASSSTDRGQTQYF. Full variable domain (missing parts from reference TRBV5-8 and TRBJ2-5): EAGVTQSPTHLIKTRGQQATLRCSPISGHTSVYWYQQALGLGLQFLLWYDEGEERNRGNFPPRFSGRQFPNYSSELNVNALELEDSALYLCASSSTDRGQTQYFGPGTRLLVL.

About this clonotype: A much larger clone differs from this one at a single base, so this may be a read error. The chain joins TRBV10-3 to TRBJ1-6; D is ambiguous. V was cut by 5 bases and J by 10 bases, with 12 bases left in between. CDR3 length equals 13 residues. Looked up from germline, CDR1 is ENHRY and CDR2 is SYGVKD. CDR3 in DNA: TGTGCCATCAGTTACTCTGGACCGTCACCCCTCCACTTT. Its translation is CAISYSGPSPLHF.

Remarks on this clonotype: This could be a read error, since a much larger clone is one nucleotide away. V gene TRBV13 combines with J gene TRBJ1-1; 7 nucleotides line up with TRBD1. From germline, CDR1 is PRHDT and CDR2 FYEKMQ (reference sequence). V dropped 4 bases and J dropped 3; count of bases not matched to a gene: 5. The length of the CDR3 is 14 residues. CDR3 nucleotides: TGTGCCAGCAGCTCCCTTAGGGGGCACACTGAAGCTTTCTTT. It yields the protein CASSSLRGHTEAFF.

This clonotype has a count of ten or more. For the CDR3, the DNA is TGTGCCAGCAGCTTAGAGGGTGGTCAGAACACTGAAGCTTTCTTT. Translated: CASSLEGGQNTEAFF. The genes are TRBV11-2 and TRBJ1-1; D remains ambiguous. Germline V lookup: CDR1 SGHAT, CDR2 FQNNGV. The CDR3 has 15 amino acids. V dropped 0 bases and J dropped 1 base, with 9 bases sitting between them.

The chain combines TRBV24-1 with TRBJ1-2; TRBD1 matches at 7 bases. V shed 3 bases, J shed 8 bases, and the junction held 5 bases outside the gene matches. This CDR3 contains 13 residues. Per the germline V gene, CDR1 is KGHDR and CDR2 is SFDVKD. The CDR3 DNA sequence: TGTGCCACCAGTGATCCACAGGGGTTCGGCTACACCTTC. Amino acids: CATSDPQGFGYTF.

About this clonotype: This may come from a read error, since a much larger clone is one base off. The chain recombines TRBV29-1 with TRBJ2-7; D is uncertain. CDR1 and CDR2 (germline): SQVTM, ANQGSEA. This CDR3 has 12 amino acids. In DNA form, the CDR3 reads TGCACCCCTTGGAGAACAAGCTACGGGCAGTACTTC. Residues: CTPWRTSYGQYF.

The chain recombines TRBV29-1 with TRBJ1-2, with 7 bases that match TRBD1. The J segment lost 4 bases and the V segment lost 6 bases, leaving 8 bases of the junction unmatched. This CDR3 is built from 13 residues. Germline values: CDR1 SQVTM, CDR2 ANQGSEA. CDR3 protein: CSVETGSRYGYTF. CDR3 nucleotide sequence: TGCAGCGTAGAGACAGGGTCGCGCTATGGCTACACCTTC. Looking up the rest from reference TRBV29-1 and TRBJ1-2 gives the full variable domain: SAVISQKPSRDICQRGTSLTIQCQVDSQVTMMFWYRQQPGQSLTLIATANQGSEATYESGFVIDKFPISRPNLTFSTLTVSNMSPEDSSIYLCSVETGSRYGYTFGSGTRLTVV.

V gene TRBV11-2 combines with J gene TRBJ1-3; tentative D call: TRBD1 (5 bases). The V gene lost 2 bases and the J gene lost 0 bases, with 11 bases spanning the gap. Per the germline V gene, CDR1 is SGHAT and CDR2 is FQNNGV. CDR3 length: 16 residues. The CDR3 DNA sequence: TGTGCCAGCAGCTTACCGGGGGGAACCTCTGGAAACACCATATATTTT. Protein sequence: CASSLPGGTSGNTIYF. Combining the CDR3 with reference TRBV11-2 and TRBJ1-3 gives the whole variable domain EAGVAQSPRYKIIEKRQSVAFWCNPISGHATLYWYQQILGQGPKLLIQFQNNGVVDDSQLPKDRFSAERLKGVDSTLKIQPAKLEDSAVYLCASSLPGGTSGNTIYFGEGSWLTVV.

This clonotype was counted ten times or more. The V call is TRBV15, the J call TRBJ2-7; 12 bases map to TRBD2. There are 14 residues in the CDR3. V was pared by 4 bases and J by 3 bases, with 1 base of the junction left unmatched. CDR1 is LNHNV and CDR2 is YYDKDF in the germline V gene (reference sequence). CDR3: CATSTGLAGYEQYF. DNA of the CDR3: TGTGCCACCAGCACGGGACTAGCGGGCTACGAGCAGTACTTC.

The CDR3 sequence is CASSSGTPAAEPFF. The CDR3 region has the DNA TGTGCCAGTAGTTCCGGGACTCCTGCCGCGGAGCCTTTCTTT. The chain couples TRBV19 to TRBJ1-1, with D tentatively TRBD1 (5 bases). V lost 5 bases, J lost 12 bases, and 22 bases lay in between. Germline V gives CDR1 LNHDA, CDR2 SQIVND (reference sequence). The CDR3 is made up of 14 amino acids.

This clonotype was observed many times. This sequence joins TRBV15 and TRBJ2-5, with D possibly matching TRBD1 (5 bases). The CDR3 sequence is 14 residues long. CDR1 LNHNV and CDR2 YYDKDF come from the germline V gene (reference sequence). V was clipped by 3 bases and J by 0 bases, with 8 bases between them. The CDR3 region has the DNA TGTGCCACCAGCAGTGCAGGGTACCAAGAGACCCAGTACTTC. Protein sequence: CATSSAGYQETQYF.

The chain has TRBV29-1 and TRBJ1-3; no clear D. The germline V gene encodes CDR1 SQVTM and CDR2 ANQGSEA. This CDR3 has 17 residues. V lost 0 bases and J 0 bases, leaving 15 bases between the germline ends. CDR3 amino acids: CSVEDRGTGLSGNTIYF. The CDR3, as DNA: TGCAGCGTTGAAGATCGGGGAACGGGCCTCTCTGGAAACACCATATATTTT.

This clonotype has just a few counts. The J gene is TRBJ2-3, the V gene TRBV25-1, with D maybe TRBD2 (6 bases). The CDR3 loop spans 14 amino acids. The germline V and J ends were trimmed by 6 bases and 0 bases, with 10 bases remaining between them. The germline gives CDR1 MGHDK, CDR2 SYGVNS. The CDR3 region is CASRGTVSTDTQYF. CDR3 coding DNA: TGTGCCAGCAGGGGGACTGTCAGCACAGATACGCAGTATTTT.

This chain links TRBV25-1 with TRBJ1-6; no clear D. The CDR3 covers 16 residues. Looked up from germline, CDR1 is MGHDK and CDR2 is SYGVNS. The V end lost 4 bases, the J end lost 10 bases, and 20 bases lay between the germline ends. This chain's CDR3 is CASSAIRPGGGSPLHF. Here the CDR3 DNA reads TGTGCCAGCAGTGCCATTCGGCCAGGAGGTGGATCACCCCTCCACTTT.

The V call is TRBV11-2, the J call TRBJ1-2, with D perhaps TRBD1 (6 bases). CDR3 length equals 13 residues. Germline V CDR1 and CDR2: SGHAT, FQNNGV. Trimming shortened V by 1 base and J by 8 bases, and 11 bases separated the two germline ends. The CDR3 loop is CASSLGGPSGYTF. The CDR3 DNA reads TGTGCCAGCAGCTTAGGGGGGCCCTCCGGCTACACCTTC.

This clonotype was counted a few times. CDR3 in amino acids: CASSQGPTIATNEKLFF. CDR3 sequence (DNA): TGTGCCAGCAGCCAAGGACCGACTATAGCAACTAATGAAAAACTGTTTTTT. The chain recombines TRBV5-6 with TRBJ1-4; no firm D call. CDR3 length: 17 residues. CDR1 is SGHDT and CDR2 is YYEEEE in the germline V gene. Trimming stripped 4 bases from V and 0 bases from J, with 16 bases between. The entire variable domain, with the rest obtained from reference TRBV5-6 and TRBJ1-4, is as follows: DAGVTQSPTHLIKTRGQQVTLRCSPKSGHDTVSWYQQALGQGPQFIFQYYEEEERQRGNFPDRFSGHQFPNYSSELNVNALLLGDSALYLCASSQGPTIATNEKLFFGSGTQLSVL.

In the case of this clonotype: Possible read error: a much larger clone is one base away. The chain has TRBV20-1 and TRBJ2-2; maybe TRBD1 (5 bases). Between the trimmed V and J ends, which lost 4 bases and 7 bases, there was a span of 16 bases. The CDR3 consists of 14 residues. Germline V gene sequence: CDR1 DFQATT, CDR2 SNEGSKA (reference sequence). CDR3 coding DNA: TGCAGTGCTACGGAGTTACAGGCGGTCGGGGAGCTGTTTTTT. Residues: CSATELQAVGELFF.

This chain joins TRBV7-3 and TRBJ2-2; 7 bases are a match to TRBD2. The V segment lost 5 bases and the J segment 4 bases; nucleotides outside the gene matches: 7. The germline CDR1 and CDR2 sequences are SGHTA and FQGTGA. The CDR3 is 15 residues long. The CDR3 DNA follows: TGTGCCAGCAGCCCCCAGTCGGGGGGCACCGGGGAGCTGTTTTTT. This sequence encodes CASSPQSGGTGELFF.

V usage is TRBV10-3 and J usage is TRBJ2-2; no clear D. In germline, CDR1 is ENHRY, CDR2 SYGVKD. V shed 10 bases and J shed 1 base, with 7 bases lying between them. This CDR3 contains 12 residues. CDR3 residues: CASQKNTGELFF. Written as DNA, the CDR3 is TGTGCCAGCCAAAAGAACACCGGGGAGCTGTTTTTT.

In its sample, this clonotype was seen many times. This chain uses TRBV9 with TRBJ1-2; 7 bases align to TRBD1. This CDR3 is 14 amino acids long. Trimming took 3 bases from V and 6 from J; bases not matched to a gene: 8. Germline CDR1 and CDR2: SGDLS and YYNGEE. CDR3: CASSGTDREDGYTF. CDR3 DNA: TGTGCCAGCAGCGGCACCGACAGGGAGGATGGCTACACCTTC.

This clonotype was counted ten times or more. This rearrangement joins TRBV29-1 to TRBJ2-7; weak D call: TRBD1 (5 bases). Germline-derived CDR1 and CDR2 are SQVTM and ANQGSEA. V shed 4 bases and J shed 2 bases, with 15 bases lying between them. The CDR3 spans 14 residues. The chain's CDR3 is CSVVTRTKTYEQYF. As DNA, the CDR3 is TGCAGCGTTGTAACCCGGACAAAAACCTACGAGCAGTACTTC.

This clonotype was observed many times. The chain joins TRBV12-3 or TRBV12-4 to TRBJ1-1, with D possibly being TRBD1 (5 bases). This CDR3 has 14 residues. The germline V and J ends were trimmed by 2 bases and 3 bases, with 10 bases remaining between them. The CDR3 region is CASSLLGDYTEAFF. In DNA, the CDR3 is TGTGCCAGCAGTTTATTGGGGGATTACACTGAAGCTTTCTTT.

This clonotype has at least ten counts. The chain is built from TRBV6-6 and TRBJ1-5, with D perhaps matching TRBD1 (5 bases). Germline CDR1 and CDR2: MNHNY and SVGAGI (reference sequence). The CDR3 is 12 residues long. V gave up 0 bases and J gave up 11 bases, with 8 bases separating them. The CDR3 DNA is TGTGCCAGCAGTTACTCGGTGGGGGCCCAGCATTTT. Its translation is CASSYSVGAQHF.

CDR3 region: CASSPGGWRGGTYLSYEQYF. As DNA, the CDR3 is TGTGCCAGCAGCCCTGGAGGGTGGCGGGGGGGAACCTACCTCTCCTACGAGCAGTACTTC. The genes are TRBV7-2 and TRBJ2-7; 9 bases fit TRBD2. V shed 5 bases, J shed 0 bases, and the junction held 20 bases outside the gene matches. Germline V CDR1 and CDR2: SGHTA, FQGNSA. This CDR3 is 20 amino acids long.